This T cell receptor (beta chain) was retrieved from a study of OX40 agonist ivuxolimab in advanced cancers. The CDR3 runs 15 residues. Germline V gives CDR1 LNHDA, CDR2 SQIVND (reference sequence). The trim removed 7 bases at V and 8 bases at J, leaving 13 bases unmatched. The assay was immunoSEQ multiplex PCR, and TCRdb's table has in-frame clones only and misses some. The sample contains around 70,000 clones, roughly four fifths of which appear only once. The rearrangement uses TRBV19 and TRBJ2-2, with 7 nucleotides matching TRBD2. The specimen was CD4+ or CD8+ T cells sorted from blood, collected in a trial of the OX40 agonist ivuxolimab. The sequence was collected from an adult with an advanced solid tumor such as melanoma, head and neck, liver or kidney cancer. CDR3 region: CASTPAAGDVGELFF. The CDR3 bases are TGTGCCAGTACCCCGGCCGCGGGAGATGTAGGGGAGCTGTTTTTT.